The 8 T cell receptor beta chains below all came from one sample that was sequenced in a study of blood T cell repertoires in COVID-19. Profiling relied on immunoSEQ multiplex PCR, and the TCRdb table lists in-frame clones only, not all of them. The repertoire holds about 250,000 clones, with approximately 85% as singletons. Sequenced input: PBMCs or T cells enriched from blood (not recorded which). The receptors derive from a woman in her 30s who had recovered from COVID-19.

The V gene is TRBV19, the J gene TRBJ1-2; D possibly corresponds to TRBD1 (5 bases). The germline V and J ends were trimmed by 5 bases and 3 bases, with 10 bases remaining between them. The CDR3 is 13 residues long. Germline CDR1 LNHDA, CDR2 SQIVND (reference sequence). The CDR3 DNA follows: TGTGCCAGTAGTGAGGCCAGGGACTATGGCTACACCTTC. This sequence encodes CASSEARDYGYTF.

Of note for this clone: Other DNA sequences in this specimen translate into the identical CDR3. CDR3 region: CASSPPSVDTQYF. The CDR3 coding sequence is TGTGCCAGCTCACCACCATCAGTAGATACGCAGTATTTT. This chain uses TRBV18 with TRBJ2-3; D gene ambiguous. Trimming stripped 0 bases from V and 5 bases from J, with 6 bases between. This CDR3 is built from 13 residues. Germline loops: CDR1 KGHSH, CDR2 LQKENI.

This clone was seen only once. The CDR3 region is CASSLVRDTQYF. The CDR3 DNA reads as TGTGCCAGCAGCTTAGTCCGGGATACGCAGTATTTT. The chain carries TRBV7-2 and TRBJ2-3; the D is unclear. V dropped 1 base and J dropped 6 bases, with 5 bases sitting between them. The CDR3 has 12 amino acids. Per germline, CDR1 SGHTA and CDR2 FQGNSA.

This rearrangement joins TRBV15 to TRBJ2-3; 8 positions match TRBD1. Germline V lookup: CDR1 LNHNV, CDR2 YYDKDF (reference sequence). CDR3 length: 16 residues. V shed 1 base and J 0 bases; nucleotides not matched to a gene: 3. CDR3 DNA sequence: TGTGCCACCAGCAGAGGGGACAGGATAAGCACAGATACGCAGTATTTT. It translates to CATSRGDRISTDTQYF. The full variable domain, rest sourced from reference TRBV15 and TRBJ2-3, is DAMVIQNPRYQVTQFGKPVTLSCSQTLNHNVMYWYQQKSSQAPKLLFHYYDKDFNNEADTPDNFQSRRPNTSFCFLDIRSPGLGDTAMYLCATSRGDRISTDTQYFGPGTRLTVL.

V and J are TRBV30 and TRBJ1-5; 9 bases align to TRBD1. CDR3 size: 19 residues. V shed 0 bases, J shed 2 bases, and the junction held 14 bases outside the gene matches. Germline CDR1 GTSNPN, CDR2 SVGIG (reference sequence). The DNA of the CDR3 is TGTGCCTGGAGTGTGTACTGGACAGGGGAAGCGCCGGGCAATCAGCCCCAGCATTTT. Encoded protein: CAWSVYWTGEAPGNQPQHF. The variable domain in full, with the rest retrieved from reference TRBV30 and TRBJ1-5, is SQTIHQWPATLVQPVGSPLSLECTVEGTSNPNLYWYRQAAGRGLQLLFYSVGIGQISSEVPQNLSASRPQDRQFILSSKKLLLSDSGFYLCAWSVYWTGEAPGNQPQHFGDGTRLSIL.

This CDR3 is CAWRNPGQGSQPQHF. CDR3 DNA sequence: TGTGCCTGGAGGAACCCGGGACAGGGATCCCAGCCCCAGCATTTT. The chain has TRBV30 and TRBJ1-5; 9 positions match TRBD1. V shed 3 bases and J 7 bases; nucleotides not matched to a gene: 10. The CDR3 runs to 15 residues. Germline values: CDR1 GTSNPN, CDR2 SVGIG (reference sequence).

The chain carries TRBV29-1 and TRBJ1-5; TRBD1 might be the D (6 bases). Trimming removed 6 bases from V and 2 bases from J, with 11 bases in between. Germline-derived CDR1 and CDR2 are SQVTM and ANQGSEA. This CDR3 has 13 residues. CDR3 in amino acids: CSVVSGGNQPQHF. CDR3 coding DNA: TGCAGCGTCGTTTCAGGGGGCAATCAGCCCCAGCATTTT.

This clone appeared a single time. V gene TRBV5-4 combines with J gene TRBJ2-1, with D perhaps TRBD2 (6 bases). CDR3 length: 13 residues. Germline lookup yields CDR1 SGHNT and CDR2 YYREEE (reference sequence). V lost 1 base and J lost 8, with 10 bases in between. CDR3 DNA sequence: TGTGCCAGCAGCTTGCCGGGACTTTATGAGCAGTTCTTC. Its translation is CASSLPGLYEQFF.